One sample yielded the 11 T cell receptor beta chains listed below, sequenced in a study of metastatic and nonmetastatic thyroid tumors. Thyroid surgery had not been preceded by any treatment in any patient. Via MiXCR, TCRdb re-called the PCR reads. Among about 59,000 clones, 30% were seen once, and the ten largest hold less than 20%. The sequencing sample was made of blood. These TCRs come from a female donor with papillary thyroid cancer or a benign thyroid nodule (not recorded which). Some clones in this sample may be carry-over from other donors' samples.

As regards this clone: Because the CDR3 is missing its conserved closing phenylalanine or tryptophan, this is likely a read error. The CDR3 DNA sequence: TGTGCCAGCAGCCAAGATGAGGATTACACCCTC. This sequence encodes CASSQDEDYTL. J is TRBJ1-2 and V is TRBV4-2; D not resolved. The CDR3 length is 11 residues. V was trimmed by 0 bases and J by 11 bases, leaving 7 bases between them. The germline V gene encodes CDR1 LGHNA and CDR2 YNFKEQ.

The rearrangement uses TRBV20-1 and TRBJ1-3; D unclear. The CDR3 totals 12 residues. V dropped 6 bases and J dropped 0 bases, with 6 bases sitting between them. Per the germline V gene, CDR1 is DFQATT and CDR2 is SNEGSKA (reference sequence). Here the CDR3 reads CSAFLSGNTIYF. The CDR3 DNA is TGCAGTGCCTTCCTCTCTGGAAACACCATATATTTT.

At least ten counts were recorded for this clone. This rearrangement joins TRBV7-6 to TRBJ2-5; 7 nucleotides match TRBD1. Germline-derived CDR1 and CDR2 are SGHVS and FNYEAQ. V shed 5 bases and J 5 bases; nucleotides not matched to a gene: 11. The CDR3 extends over 15 amino acids. The CDR3 spells CASSLGQLDAETQYF. CDR3 sequence (DNA): TGTGCCAGCAGCCTGGGACAGCTTGACGCGGAGACCCAGTACTTC. Complete variable domain (other parts from reference TRBV7-6 and TRBJ2-5): GAGVSQSPRYKVTKRGQDVALRCDPISGHVSLYWYRQALGQGPEFLTYFNYEAQQDKSGLPNDRFSAERPEGSISTLTIQRTEQRDSAMYRCASSLGQLDAETQYFGPGTRLLVL.

V gene TRBV30 combines with J gene TRBJ2-1; D might be TRBD2 (6 bases). Germline loops: CDR1 GTSNPN, CDR2 SVGIG (reference sequence). The germline V and J ends were trimmed by 0 bases and 1 base, with 10 bases remaining between them. The CDR3 consists of 15 residues. CDR3 in amino acids: CAWSVLGSSYNEQFF. In DNA, the CDR3 is TGTGCCTGGAGTGTACTCGGGAGTTCCTACAATGAGCAGTTCTTC.

This clone was seen at least ten times. The rearrangement uses TRBV29-1 and TRBJ2-3; 11 bases match TRBD2. CDR3 length equals 16 residues. Germline CDR1 reads SQVTM; CDR2 reads ANQGSEA. After removal of 2 bases from V and 2 bases from J, the junction contained 6 bases not matched to a gene. In nucleotides, the CDR3 is TGCAGCGTTGAAACGGTACTAGCGGGGGACACAGATACGCAGTATTTT. This codes for CSVETVLAGDTDTQYF.

This clone was counted a few times. V usage is TRBV4-2 and J usage is TRBJ2-1; D is perhaps TRBD2 (6 bases). The CDR3 is 16 residues long. The germline V and J ends were trimmed by 0 bases and 2 bases, with 11 bases remaining between them. CDR1 and CDR2 (germline): LGHNA, YNFKEQ. The CDR3 sequence is CASSQDFGTPYNEQFF. The CDR3 DNA reads TGTGCCAGCAGCCAAGATTTTGGGACTCCCTACAATGAGCAGTTCTTC.

This clone came up a few times. V gene TRBV28 combines with J gene TRBJ1-1; D ambiguous. Germline lookup yields CDR1 MDHEN and CDR2 SYDVKM. The CDR3 length is 11 residues. V was trimmed by 4 bases and J by 4 bases, leaving 4 bases between them. This CDR3 reads CASSSFTEAFF. DNA for the CDR3: TGTGCCAGCAGTTCCTTCACTGAAGCTTTCTTT.

The V gene is TRBV7-9, the J gene TRBJ2-7; a possible D gene is TRBD2 (7 bases). The germline gives CDR1 SEHNR, CDR2 FQNEAQ (reference sequence). V gave up 5 bases and J gave up 3 bases, with 17 bases separating them. CDR3 length: 15 amino acids. This chain's CDR3 is CASSTQAGALYEQYF. DNA for the CDR3: TGTGCCAGCAGCACCCAGGCGGGGGCTCTCTACGAGCAGTACTTC.

This clone was seen more than once but under ten times. This chain links TRBV5-1 with TRBJ2-7, with 9 positions matching TRBD1. The CDR3 has 16 amino acids. J was trimmed by 0 bases and V by 4 bases; bases with no gene match: 8. Germline CDR1 reads SGHRS; CDR2 reads YFSETQ. This CDR3 is CASSPYRQGVSYEQYF. Here the CDR3 DNA reads TGCGCCAGCAGCCCCTACCGACAGGGGGTCTCCTACGAGCAGTACTTC.

This chain connects TRBV13 to TRBJ2-7; TRBD1 is a possible D gene (6 bases). Germline V gives CDR1 PRHDT, CDR2 FYEKMQ (reference sequence). V was cut by 5 bases and J by 0 bases, with 17 bases left in between. The CDR3 is made up of 16 amino acids. The CDR3 coding sequence is TGTGCCAGCAGCACCCGCTTTGGACAGCACTCCTACGAGCAGTACTTC. Protein sequence: CASSTRFGQHSYEQYF.

In its sample, this clone was seen a few times. This chain connects TRBV10-3 to TRBJ2-7; 12 bases are a match to TRBD1. Germline V gene data show CDR1 as ENHRY and CDR2 as SYGVKD. Trimming at V came to 11 bases and at J to 5 bases, leaving 7 bases not matched to a gene. This CDR3 is 13 amino acids long. CDR3 sequence (DNA): TGTGCCTTCGGGACAGGGGGCCCCCACGAGCAGTACTTC. This codes for CAFGTGGPHEQYF.